This passage covers 6 T cell receptor beta chains from one sample sequenced in a study of T cell responses to AZD1222 COVID-19 vaccine. The method was immunoSEQ multiplex PCR; TCRdb's version includes in-frame clones alone and lacks a portion of them. The table records about 140,000 clones, under 90% of them present only once. The sequenced sample was peripheral blood, obtained 28 days after the second AZD1222 dose. These receptors all come from an adult who received the AZD1222 COVID-19 vaccine.

A remark on this clone: The junction differs from germline at one of its ends, possibly a read error. The chain combines TRBV19 with TRBJ1-3, with 7 bases matching TRBD1. The length of the CDR3 is 12 residues. The germline V gene encodes CDR1 LNHDA and CDR2 SQIVND (reference sequence). CDR3 region: CASSITGVRVHF. CDR3 bases: TGTGCCAGTAGTATCACAGGGGTCCGCGTCCATTTT.

The count of this clone is one. The gene calls are TRBV23-1 and TRBJ2-1; TRBD2 matches 9 bases. TRBV23-1 is annotated as an ORF whose role is uncertain. The junction had 11 bases not matched to a gene; V was cut back by 0 bases and J by 8 bases. CDR3 length: 17 residues. In DNA, the CDR3 is TGCGCCAGCAGTCAATCCGAGAGCGGGGGGAGGGGCGATGAGCAGTTCTTC. This codes for CASSQSESGGRGDEQFF.

This clone was recorded only once. The rearrangement uses TRBV30 and TRBJ1-5; possibly TRBD1 for D (6 bases). The germline CDR1 and CDR2 sequences are GTSNPN and SVGIG (reference sequence). CDR3 length: 20 residues. V lost 0 bases to trimming and J lost 0 bases, with 24 bases between them. The CDR3: CAWSVPAGGHFDNSNQPQHF. The CDR3 bases are TGTGCCTGGAGTGTACCCGCCGGGGGACACTTCGACAATAGCAATCAGCCCCAGCATTTT.

The chain is built from TRBV7-2 and TRBJ2-7; D ambiguous. The germline gives CDR1 SGHTA, CDR2 FQGNSA. The CDR3 sequence is 13 residues long. Trimming removed 0 bases at V and 4 bases at J, with 7 bases between. CDR3 sequence (DNA): TGTGCCAGCAGCTTAGCGCCGGTGTACGAGCAGTACTTC. Amino acids: CASSLAPVYEQYF.

The CDR3 here is CASSRGLAGGQYNEQFF. CDR3 bases: TGTGCCAGCTCCCGGGGACTAGCGGGGGGTCAATACAATGAGCAGTTCTTC. The chain links TRBV18 to TRBJ2-1, with 15 bases that match TRBD2. CDR3 size: 17 residues. V dropped 6 bases and J dropped 4; count of bases not matched to a gene: 7. Germline loops: CDR1 KGHSH, CDR2 LQKENI. Based on the CDR3 plus reference TRBV18 and TRBJ2-1, the full variable domain is NAGVMQNPRHLVRRRGQEARLRCSPMKGHSHVYWYRQLPEEGLKFMVYLQKENIIDESGMPKERFSAEFPKEGPSILRIQQVVRGDSAAYFCASSRGLAGGQYNEQFFGPGTRLTVL.

The gene calls are TRBV5-1 and TRBJ2-2; TRBD2 aligns across 13 bases. From germline, CDR1 is SGHRS and CDR2 YFSETQ. The CDR3 consists of 15 residues. After removal of 5 bases from V and 4 bases from J, the junction contained 2 bases not matched to a gene. The CDR3 sequence: CASRGLAGITGELFF. The CDR3 nucleotides read TGCGCCAGCAGGGGACTAGCGGGAATCACCGGGGAGCTGTTTTTT.